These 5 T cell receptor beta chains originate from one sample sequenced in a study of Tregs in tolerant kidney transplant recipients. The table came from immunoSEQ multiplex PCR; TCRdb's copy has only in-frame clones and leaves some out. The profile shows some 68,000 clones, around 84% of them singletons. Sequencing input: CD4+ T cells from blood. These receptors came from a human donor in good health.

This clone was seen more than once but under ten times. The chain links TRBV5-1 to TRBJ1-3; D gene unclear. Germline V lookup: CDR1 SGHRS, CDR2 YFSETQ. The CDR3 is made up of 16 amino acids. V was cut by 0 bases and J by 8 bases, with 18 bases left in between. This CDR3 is CASSLVPGSGADTIYF. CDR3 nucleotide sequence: TGCGCCAGCAGCTTGGTTCCGGGATCGGGCGCTGACACCATATATTTT.

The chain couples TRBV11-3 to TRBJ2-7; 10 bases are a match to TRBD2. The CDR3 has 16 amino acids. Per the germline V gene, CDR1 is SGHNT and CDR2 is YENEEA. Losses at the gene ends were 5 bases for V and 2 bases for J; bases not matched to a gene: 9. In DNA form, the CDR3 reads TGTGCCAGCAGCCCGTCTAGCGGGAGTCTGGCCTACGAGCAGTACTTC. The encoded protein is CASSPSSGSLAYEQYF.

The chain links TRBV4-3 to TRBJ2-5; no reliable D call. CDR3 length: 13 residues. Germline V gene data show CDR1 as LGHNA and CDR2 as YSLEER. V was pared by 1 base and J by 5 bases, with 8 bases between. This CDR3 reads CASSQVRRETQYF. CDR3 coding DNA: TGCGCCAGCAGCCAAGTTCGTCGTGAGACCCAGTACTTC.

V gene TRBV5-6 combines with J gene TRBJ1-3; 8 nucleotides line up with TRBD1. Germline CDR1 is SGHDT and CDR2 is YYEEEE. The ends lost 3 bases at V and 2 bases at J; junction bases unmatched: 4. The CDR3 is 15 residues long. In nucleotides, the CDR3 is TGTGCCAGCAGCTCCATGACAGGGGCTGGAAACACCATATATTTT. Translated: CASSSMTGAGNTIYF.

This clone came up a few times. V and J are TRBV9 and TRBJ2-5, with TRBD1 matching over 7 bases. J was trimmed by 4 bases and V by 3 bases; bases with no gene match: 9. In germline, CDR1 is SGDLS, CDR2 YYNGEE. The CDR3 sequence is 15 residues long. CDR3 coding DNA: TGTGCCAGCAGCGCATCGACAGGGTATACAGAGACCCAGTACTTC. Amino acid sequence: CASSASTGYTETQYF.